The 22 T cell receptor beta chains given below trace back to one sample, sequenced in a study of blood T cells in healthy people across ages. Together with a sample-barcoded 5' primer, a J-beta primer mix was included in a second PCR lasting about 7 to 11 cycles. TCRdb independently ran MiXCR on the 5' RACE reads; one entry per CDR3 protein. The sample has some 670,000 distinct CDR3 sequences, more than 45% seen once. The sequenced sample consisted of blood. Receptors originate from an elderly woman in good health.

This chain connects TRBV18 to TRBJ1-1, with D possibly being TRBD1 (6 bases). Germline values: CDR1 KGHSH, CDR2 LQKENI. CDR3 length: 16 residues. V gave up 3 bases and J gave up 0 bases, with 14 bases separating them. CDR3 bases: TGTGCCAGCTCACCTGAGGACAGAGTCGTGAACACTGAAGCTTTCTTT. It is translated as CASSPEDRVVNTEAFF.

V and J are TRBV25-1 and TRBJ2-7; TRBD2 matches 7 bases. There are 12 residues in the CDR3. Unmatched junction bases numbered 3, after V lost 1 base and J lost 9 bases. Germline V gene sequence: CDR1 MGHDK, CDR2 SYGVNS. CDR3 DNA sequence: TGTGCCAGCAGTGAATGGGAGGGCCCGCAGTACTTC. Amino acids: CASSEWEGPQYF.

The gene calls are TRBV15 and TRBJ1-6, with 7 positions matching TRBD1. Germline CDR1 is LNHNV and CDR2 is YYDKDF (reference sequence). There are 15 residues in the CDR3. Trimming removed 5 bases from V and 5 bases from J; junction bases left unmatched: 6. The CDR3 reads CATSGRTGNNSPLHF. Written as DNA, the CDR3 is TGTGCCACCAGCGGACGGACAGGAAATAATTCACCCCTCCACTTT.

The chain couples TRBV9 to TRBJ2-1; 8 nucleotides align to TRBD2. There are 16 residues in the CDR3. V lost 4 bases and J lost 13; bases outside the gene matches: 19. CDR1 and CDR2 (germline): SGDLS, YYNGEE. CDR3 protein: CASSSGLERGEETQFF. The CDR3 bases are TGTGCCAGCAGCTCGGGACTAGAGAGAGGAGAAGAGACCCAGTTCTTC. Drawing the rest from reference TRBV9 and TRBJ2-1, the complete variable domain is DSGVTQTPKHLITATGQRVTLRCSPRSGDLSVYWYQQSLDQGLQFLIQYYNGEERAKGNILERFSAQQFPDLHSELNLSSLELGDSALYFCASSSGLERGEETQFFGPGTRLTVL.

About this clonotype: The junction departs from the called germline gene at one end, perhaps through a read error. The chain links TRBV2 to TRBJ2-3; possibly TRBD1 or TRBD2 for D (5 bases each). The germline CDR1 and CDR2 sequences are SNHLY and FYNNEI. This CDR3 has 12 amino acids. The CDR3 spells CACSSGTDTQYF. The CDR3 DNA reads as TGTGCCTGCAGTTCAGGGACGGATACGCAGTATTTT.

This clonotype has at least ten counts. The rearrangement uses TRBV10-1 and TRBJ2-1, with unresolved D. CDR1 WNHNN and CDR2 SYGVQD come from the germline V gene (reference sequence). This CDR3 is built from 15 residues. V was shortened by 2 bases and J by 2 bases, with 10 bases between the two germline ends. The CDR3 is CASSERVAPYNEQFF. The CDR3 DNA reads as TGCGCCAGCAGTGAGAGGGTAGCACCCTACAATGAGCAGTTCTTC.

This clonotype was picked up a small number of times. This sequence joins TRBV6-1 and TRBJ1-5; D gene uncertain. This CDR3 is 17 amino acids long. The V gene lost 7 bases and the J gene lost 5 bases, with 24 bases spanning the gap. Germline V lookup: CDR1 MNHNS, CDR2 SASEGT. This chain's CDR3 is CASTNNPQQLIHQPQHF. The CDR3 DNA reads TGTGCCAGCACTAACAATCCCCAACAGCTGATCCATCAGCCCCAGCATTTT.

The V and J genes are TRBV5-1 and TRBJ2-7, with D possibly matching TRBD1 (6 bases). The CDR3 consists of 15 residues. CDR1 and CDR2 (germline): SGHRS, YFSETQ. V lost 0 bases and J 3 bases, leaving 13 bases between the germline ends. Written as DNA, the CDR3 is TGCGCCAGCAGCTTGGAGGGGACACCTCGCTACGAGCAGTACTTC. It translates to CASSLEGTPRYEQYF.

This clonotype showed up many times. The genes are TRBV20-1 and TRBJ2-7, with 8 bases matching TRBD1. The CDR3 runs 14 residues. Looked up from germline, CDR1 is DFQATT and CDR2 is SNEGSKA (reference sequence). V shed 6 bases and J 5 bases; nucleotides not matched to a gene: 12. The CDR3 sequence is CSALRTGQFHEQYF. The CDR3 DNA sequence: TGCAGTGCCCTGCGGACAGGGCAGTTCCACGAGCAGTACTTC.

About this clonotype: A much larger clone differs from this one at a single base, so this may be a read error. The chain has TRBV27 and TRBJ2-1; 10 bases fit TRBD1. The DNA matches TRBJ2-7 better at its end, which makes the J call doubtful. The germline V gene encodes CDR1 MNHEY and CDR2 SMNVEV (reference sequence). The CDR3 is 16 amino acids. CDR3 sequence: CASSLLGTGAYNEQYF. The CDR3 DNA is TGTGCCAGCAGTTTGTTAGGGACAGGGGCCTACAATGAGCAGTACTTC.

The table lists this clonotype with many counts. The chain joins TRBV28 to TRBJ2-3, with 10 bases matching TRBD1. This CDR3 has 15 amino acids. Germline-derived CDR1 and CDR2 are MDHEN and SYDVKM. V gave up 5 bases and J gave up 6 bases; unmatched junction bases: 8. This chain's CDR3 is CASSPGTGEADTQYF. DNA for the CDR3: TGTGCCAGCAGTCCGGGGACAGGGGAGGCGGATACGCAGTATTTT.

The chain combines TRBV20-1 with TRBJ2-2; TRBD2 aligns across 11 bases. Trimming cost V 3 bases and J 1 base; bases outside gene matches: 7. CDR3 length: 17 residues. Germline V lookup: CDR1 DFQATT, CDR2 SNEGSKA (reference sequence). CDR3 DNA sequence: TGCAGTGCTAGGGAACTAGCGGGGGAGGTGAACACCGGGGAGCTGTTTTTT. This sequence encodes CSARELAGEVNTGELFF.

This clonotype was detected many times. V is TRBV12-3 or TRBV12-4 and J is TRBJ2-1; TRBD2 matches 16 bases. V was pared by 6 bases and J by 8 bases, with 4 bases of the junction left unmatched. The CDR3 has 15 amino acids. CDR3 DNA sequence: TGTGCCAGCAGCTCCGGGACTAGCGGGAGGGATGAGCAGTTCTTC. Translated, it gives CASSSGTSGRDEQFF.

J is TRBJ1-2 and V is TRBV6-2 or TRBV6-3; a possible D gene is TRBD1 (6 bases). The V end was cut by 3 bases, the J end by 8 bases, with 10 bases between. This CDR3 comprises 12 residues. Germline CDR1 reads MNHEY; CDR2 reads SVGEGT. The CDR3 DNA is TGTGCCAGCAGTTATCAGGGGTACGGCTACACCTTC. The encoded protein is CASSYQGYGYTF.

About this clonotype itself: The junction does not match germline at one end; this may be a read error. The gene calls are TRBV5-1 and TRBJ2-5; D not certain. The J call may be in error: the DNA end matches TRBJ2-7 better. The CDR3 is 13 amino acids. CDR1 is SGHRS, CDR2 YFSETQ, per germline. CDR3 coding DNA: TGCGCAAGCAGCTTGGCTTTGTCCCACGAGCAGTACTTC. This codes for CASSLALSHEQYF.

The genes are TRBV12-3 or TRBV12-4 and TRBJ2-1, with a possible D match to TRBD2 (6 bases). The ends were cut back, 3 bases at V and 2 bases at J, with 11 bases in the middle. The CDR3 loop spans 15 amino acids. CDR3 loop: CASSFRGTTYNEQFF. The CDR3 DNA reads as TGTGCCAGCAGTTTCCGGGGGACCACCTACAATGAGCAGTTCTTC.

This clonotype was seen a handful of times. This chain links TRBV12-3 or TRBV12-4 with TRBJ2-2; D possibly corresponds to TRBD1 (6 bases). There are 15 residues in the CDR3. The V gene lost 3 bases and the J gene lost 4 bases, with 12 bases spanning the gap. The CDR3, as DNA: TGTGCCAGCAGTTTGCAGGGGACGGCCACCGGGGAGCTGTTTTTT. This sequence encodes CASSLQGTATGELFF.

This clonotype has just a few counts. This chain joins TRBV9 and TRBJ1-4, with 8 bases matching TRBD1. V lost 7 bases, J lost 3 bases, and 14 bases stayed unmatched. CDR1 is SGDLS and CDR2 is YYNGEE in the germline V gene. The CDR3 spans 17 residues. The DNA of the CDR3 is TGTGCCAGCCATCACAGGGGGGGGTGCGAGGCTAATGAAAAACTGTTTTTT. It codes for CASHHRGGCEANEKLFF.

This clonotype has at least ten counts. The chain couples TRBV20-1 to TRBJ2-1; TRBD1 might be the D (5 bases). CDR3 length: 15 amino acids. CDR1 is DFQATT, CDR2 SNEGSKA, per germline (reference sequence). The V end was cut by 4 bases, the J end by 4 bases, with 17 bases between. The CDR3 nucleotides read TGCAGTGCTACCGGACACATTAAGGGGTACAATGAGCAGTTCTTC. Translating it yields CSATGHIKGYNEQFF.

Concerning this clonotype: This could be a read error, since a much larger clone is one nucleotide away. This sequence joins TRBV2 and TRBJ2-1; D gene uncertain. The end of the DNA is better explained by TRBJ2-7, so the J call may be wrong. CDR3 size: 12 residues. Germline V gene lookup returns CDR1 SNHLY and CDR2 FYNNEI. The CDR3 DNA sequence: TGTGCCAGCAGATCCAGGTACAATGAGCAGTACTTC. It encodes CASRSRYNEQYF.

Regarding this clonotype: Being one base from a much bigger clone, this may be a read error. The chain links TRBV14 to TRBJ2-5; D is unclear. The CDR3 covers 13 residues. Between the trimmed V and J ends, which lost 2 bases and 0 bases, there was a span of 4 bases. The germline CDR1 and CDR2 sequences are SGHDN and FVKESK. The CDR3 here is CASSQQYQETQYF. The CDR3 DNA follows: TGTGCCAGCAGCCAACAGTACCAAGAGACCCAGTACTTC.

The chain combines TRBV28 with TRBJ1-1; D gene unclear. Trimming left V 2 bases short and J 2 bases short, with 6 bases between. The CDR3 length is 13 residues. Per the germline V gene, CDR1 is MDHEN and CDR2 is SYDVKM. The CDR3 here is CASSLRFNTEAFF. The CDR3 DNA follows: TGTGCCAGCAGTTTAAGGTTCAACACTGAAGCTTTCTTT.